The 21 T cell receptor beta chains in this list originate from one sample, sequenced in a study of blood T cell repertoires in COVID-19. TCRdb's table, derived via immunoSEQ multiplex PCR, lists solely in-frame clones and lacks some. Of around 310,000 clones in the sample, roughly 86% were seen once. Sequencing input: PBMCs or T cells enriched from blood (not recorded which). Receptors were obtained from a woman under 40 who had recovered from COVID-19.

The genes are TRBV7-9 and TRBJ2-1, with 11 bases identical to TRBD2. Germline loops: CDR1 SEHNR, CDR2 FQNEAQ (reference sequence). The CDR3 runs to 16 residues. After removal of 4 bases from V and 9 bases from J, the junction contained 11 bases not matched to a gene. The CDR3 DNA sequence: TGTGCCAGCAGCTCATCACTAGCGGGAGATTCGGGTGAGCAGTTCTTC. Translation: CASSSSLAGDSGEQFF.

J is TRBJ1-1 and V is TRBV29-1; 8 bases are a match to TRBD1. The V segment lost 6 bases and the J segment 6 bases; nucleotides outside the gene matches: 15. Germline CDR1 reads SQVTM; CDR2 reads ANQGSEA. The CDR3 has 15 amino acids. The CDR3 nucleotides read TGCAGCGTCGGAGGGACAGGTGATTGGTTCGCTGAAGCTTTCTTT. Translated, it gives CSVGGTGDWFAEAFF.

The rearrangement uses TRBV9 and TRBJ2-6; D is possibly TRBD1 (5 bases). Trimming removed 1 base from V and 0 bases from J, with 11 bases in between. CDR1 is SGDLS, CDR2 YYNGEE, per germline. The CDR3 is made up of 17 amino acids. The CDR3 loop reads CASSVFRVSSGANVLTF. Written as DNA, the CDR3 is TGTGCCAGCAGCGTATTCAGGGTGAGCTCTGGGGCCAACGTCCTGACTTTC.

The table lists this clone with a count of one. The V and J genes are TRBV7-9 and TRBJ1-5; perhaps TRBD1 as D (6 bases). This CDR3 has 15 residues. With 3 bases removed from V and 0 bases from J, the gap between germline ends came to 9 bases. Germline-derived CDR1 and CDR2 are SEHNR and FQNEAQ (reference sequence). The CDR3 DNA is TGTGCCAGCAGCTTTGGACAGCTTAGCAATCAGCCCCAGCATTTT. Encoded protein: CASSFGQLSNQPQHF.

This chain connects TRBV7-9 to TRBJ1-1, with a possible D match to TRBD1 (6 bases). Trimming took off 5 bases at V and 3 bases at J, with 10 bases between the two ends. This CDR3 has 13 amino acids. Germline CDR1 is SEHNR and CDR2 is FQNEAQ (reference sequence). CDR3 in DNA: TGTGCCAGCAGCGCAGACAGGCACACTGAAGCTTTCTTT. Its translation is CASSADRHTEAFF. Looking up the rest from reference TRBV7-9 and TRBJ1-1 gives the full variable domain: DTGVSQNPRHKITKRGQNVTFRCDPISEHNRLYWYRQTLGQGPEFLTYFQNEAQLEKSRLLSDRFSAERPKGSFSTLEIQRTEQGDSAMYLCASSADRHTEAFFGQGTRLTVV.

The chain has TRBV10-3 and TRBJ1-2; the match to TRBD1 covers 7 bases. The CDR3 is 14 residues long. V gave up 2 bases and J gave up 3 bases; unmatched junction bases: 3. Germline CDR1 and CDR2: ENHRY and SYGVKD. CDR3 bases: TGTGCCATCAGTGAGAGACAGGGAGACTATGGCTACACCTTC. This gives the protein CAISERQGDYGYTF.

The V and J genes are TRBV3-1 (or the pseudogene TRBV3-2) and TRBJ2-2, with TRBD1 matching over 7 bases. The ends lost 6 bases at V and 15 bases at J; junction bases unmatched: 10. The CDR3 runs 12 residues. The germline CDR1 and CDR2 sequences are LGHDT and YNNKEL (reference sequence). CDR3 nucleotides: TGTGCCAGCAGTCTTGGGACAGTTGGAGTGTTTTTT. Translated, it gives CASSLGTVGVFF.

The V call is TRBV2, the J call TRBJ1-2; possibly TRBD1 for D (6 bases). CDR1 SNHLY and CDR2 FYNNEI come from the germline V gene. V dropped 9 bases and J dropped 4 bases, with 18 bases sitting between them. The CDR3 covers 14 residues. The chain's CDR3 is CARRTDGRTYGYTF. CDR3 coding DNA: TGTGCCAGAAGGACAGACGGTCGAACCTATGGCTACACCTTC.

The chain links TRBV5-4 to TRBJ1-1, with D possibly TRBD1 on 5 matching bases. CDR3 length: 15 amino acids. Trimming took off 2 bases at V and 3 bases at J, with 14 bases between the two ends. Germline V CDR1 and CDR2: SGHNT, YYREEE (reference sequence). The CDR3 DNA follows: TGTGCCAGCAGCTTTGGGGCTCCCGACCACACTGAAGCTTTCTTT. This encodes CASSFGAPDHTEAFF.

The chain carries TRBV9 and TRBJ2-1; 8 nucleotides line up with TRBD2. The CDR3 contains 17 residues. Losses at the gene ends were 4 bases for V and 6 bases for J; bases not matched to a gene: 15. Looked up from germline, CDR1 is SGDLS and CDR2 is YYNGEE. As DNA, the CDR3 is TGTGCCAGCAGCCTTACTAGCGGCCCGAACGAATCCAATGAGCAGTTCTTC. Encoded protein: CASSLTSGPNESNEQFF.

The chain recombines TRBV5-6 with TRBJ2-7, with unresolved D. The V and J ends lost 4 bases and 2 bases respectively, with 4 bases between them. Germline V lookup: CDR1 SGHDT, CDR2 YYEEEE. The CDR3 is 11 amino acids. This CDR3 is CASSHTYEQYF. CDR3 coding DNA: TGTGCCAGCAGCCACACCTACGAGCAGTACTTC. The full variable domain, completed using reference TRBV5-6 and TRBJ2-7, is DAGVTQSPTHLIKTRGQQVTLRCSPKSGHDTVSWYQQALGQGPQFIFQYYEEEERQRGNFPDRFSGHQFPNYSSELNVNALLLGDSALYLCASSHTYEQYFGPGTRLTVT.

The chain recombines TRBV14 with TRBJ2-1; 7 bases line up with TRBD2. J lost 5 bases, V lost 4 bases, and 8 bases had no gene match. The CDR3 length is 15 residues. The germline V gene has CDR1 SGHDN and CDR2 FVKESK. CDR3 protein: CASSPTASGNNEQFF. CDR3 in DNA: TGTGCCAGCAGCCCTACGGCTAGCGGAAACAATGAGCAGTTCTTC.

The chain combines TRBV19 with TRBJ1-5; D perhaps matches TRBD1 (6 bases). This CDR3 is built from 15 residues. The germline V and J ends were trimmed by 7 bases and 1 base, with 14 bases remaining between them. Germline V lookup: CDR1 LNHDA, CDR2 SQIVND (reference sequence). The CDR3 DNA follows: TGTGCCAGTATGCCCCGGGGGGCGAGCAATCAGCCCCAGCATTTT. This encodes CASMPRGASNQPQHF.

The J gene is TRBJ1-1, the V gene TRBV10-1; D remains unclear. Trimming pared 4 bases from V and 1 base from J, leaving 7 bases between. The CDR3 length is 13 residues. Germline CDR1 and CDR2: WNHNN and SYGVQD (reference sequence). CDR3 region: CASSVRGNTEAFF. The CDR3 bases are TGCGCCAGCAGTGTCCGGGGGAACACTGAAGCTTTCTTT.

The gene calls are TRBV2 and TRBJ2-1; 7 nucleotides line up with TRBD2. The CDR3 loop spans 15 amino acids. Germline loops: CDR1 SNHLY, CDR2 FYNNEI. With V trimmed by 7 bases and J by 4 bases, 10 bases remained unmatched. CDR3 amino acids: CASTKEGLRYNEQFF. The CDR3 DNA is TGTGCCAGCACAAAAGAGGGACTAAGGTACAATGAGCAGTTCTTC. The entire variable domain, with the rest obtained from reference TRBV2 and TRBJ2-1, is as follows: EPEVTQTPSHQVTQMGQEVILRCVPISNHLYFYWYRQILGQKVEFLVSFYNNEISEKSEIFDDQFSVERPDGSNFTLKIRSTKLEDSAMYFCASTKEGLRYNEQFFGPGTRLTVL.

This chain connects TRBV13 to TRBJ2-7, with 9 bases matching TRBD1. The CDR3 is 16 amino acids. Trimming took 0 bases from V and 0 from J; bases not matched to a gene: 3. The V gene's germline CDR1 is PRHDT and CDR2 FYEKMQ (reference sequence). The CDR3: CASSLGVQGASYEQYF. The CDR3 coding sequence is TGTGCCAGCAGCTTAGGGGTACAGGGGGCCTCCTACGAGCAGTACTTC.

CDR3 sequence (DNA): TGTGCTAGTGGTTTGGTACTATGGCAGGGATATTCTAATACCGGGGAGCTGTTTTTT. Protein sequence: CASGLVLWQGYSNTGELFF. The genes are TRBV12-5 and TRBJ2-2; possibly TRBD1 for D (5 bases). CDR3 length: 19 amino acids. Trimming pared 0 bases from V and 5 bases from J, leaving 22 bases between. The germline CDR1 and CDR2 sequences are LGHNT and FRNRAP.

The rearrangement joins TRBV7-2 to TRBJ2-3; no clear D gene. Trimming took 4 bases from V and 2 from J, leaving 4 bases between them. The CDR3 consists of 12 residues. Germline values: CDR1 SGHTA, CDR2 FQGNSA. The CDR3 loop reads CASSYYTDTQYF. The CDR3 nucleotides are TGTGCCAGCAGCTATTACACAGATACGCAGTATTTT.

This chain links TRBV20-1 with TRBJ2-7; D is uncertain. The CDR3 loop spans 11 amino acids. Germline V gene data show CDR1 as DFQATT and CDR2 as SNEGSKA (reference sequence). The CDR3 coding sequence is TGCAGCGCCAAGCCCTCCTACGAGCAGTACTTC. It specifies CSAKPSYEQYF.

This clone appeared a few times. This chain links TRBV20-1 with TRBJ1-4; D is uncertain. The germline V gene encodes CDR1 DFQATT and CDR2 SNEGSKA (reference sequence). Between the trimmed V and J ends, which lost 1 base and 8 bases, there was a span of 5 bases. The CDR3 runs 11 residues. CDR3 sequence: CSARGGEKLFF. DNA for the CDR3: TGCAGTGCTAGAGGAGGAGAAAAACTGTTTTTT.

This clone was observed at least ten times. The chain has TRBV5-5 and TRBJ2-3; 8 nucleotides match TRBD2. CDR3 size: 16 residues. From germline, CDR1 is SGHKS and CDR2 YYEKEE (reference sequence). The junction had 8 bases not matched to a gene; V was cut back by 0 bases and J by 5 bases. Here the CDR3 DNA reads TGTGCCAGCAGCTTGGAGAGTGGGGCGGGAGGAGATACGCAGTATTTT. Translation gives CASSLESGAGGDTQYF.